The next 3 T cell receptor beta chains were all read from a single sample in a study of T cells after yellow fever vaccination. TCRdb re-analysed the 5' RACE reads in MiXCR, keeping a single row per CDR3 protein. Of about 73,000 distinct CDR3 sequences in the sample, around 7.3% were seen once. The sample consisted of CD8+ T cells sorted from PBMCs, taken on the day of the yellow fever booster vaccination. Receptors originate from a man between 25 and 39 years old who received the YFV17D yellow fever vaccine.

V is TRBV20-1 and J is TRBJ2-5, with TRBD2 matching 13 bases. Losses at the gene ends were 6 bases for V and 2 bases for J; bases not matched to a gene: 6. Germline V gene lookup returns CDR1 DFQATT and CDR2 SNEGSKA (reference sequence). The CDR3 spans 15 residues. The CDR3, as DNA: TGCAGTGCCTCAGGACTAGCGGGAGTTCAAGAGACCCAGTACTTC. The encoded protein is CSASGLAGVQETQYF.

The V gene is TRBV28, the J gene TRBJ2-7; maybe TRBD2 (6 bases). CDR1 and CDR2 from the germline V gene are MDHEN and SYDVKM. V gave up 3 bases and J gave up 5 bases, with 14 bases separating them. This CDR3 contains 14 residues. The CDR3 here is CASSFSGEVNEQYF. As DNA, the CDR3 is TGTGCCAGCAGTTTCTCGGGGGAGGTGAACGAGCAGTACTTC.

This clonotype has only a few counts. The chain uses TRBV9 and TRBJ2-1, with D perhaps matching TRBD1 (6 bases). This CDR3 has 15 amino acids. The germline V gene has CDR1 SGDLS and CDR2 YYNGEE. V was pared by 3 bases and J by 8 bases, with 18 bases between. CDR3 nucleotide sequence: TGTGCCAGCAGCGGACAGGACCTGCTATCGGATGAGCAGTTCTTC. Translating it yields CASSGQDLLSDEQFF.